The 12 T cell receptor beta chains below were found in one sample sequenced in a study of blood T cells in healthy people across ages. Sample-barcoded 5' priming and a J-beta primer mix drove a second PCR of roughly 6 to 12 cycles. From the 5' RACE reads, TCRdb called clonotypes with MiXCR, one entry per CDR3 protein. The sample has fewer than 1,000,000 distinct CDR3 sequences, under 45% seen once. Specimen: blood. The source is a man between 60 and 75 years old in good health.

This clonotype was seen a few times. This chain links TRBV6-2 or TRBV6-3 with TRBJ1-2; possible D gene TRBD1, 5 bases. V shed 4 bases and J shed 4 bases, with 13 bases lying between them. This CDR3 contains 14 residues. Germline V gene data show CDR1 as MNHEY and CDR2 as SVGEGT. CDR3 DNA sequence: TGTGCCAGCAGTTTTGCACAGGAAGTCTATGGCTACACCTTC. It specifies CASSFAQEVYGYTF.

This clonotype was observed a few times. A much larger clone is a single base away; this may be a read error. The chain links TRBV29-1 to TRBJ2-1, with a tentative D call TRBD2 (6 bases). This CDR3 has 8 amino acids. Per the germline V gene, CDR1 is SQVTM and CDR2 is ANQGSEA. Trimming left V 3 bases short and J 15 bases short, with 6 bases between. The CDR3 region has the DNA TGCAGCGTTGAGGGAGGGTTCTTC. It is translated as CSVEGGFF.

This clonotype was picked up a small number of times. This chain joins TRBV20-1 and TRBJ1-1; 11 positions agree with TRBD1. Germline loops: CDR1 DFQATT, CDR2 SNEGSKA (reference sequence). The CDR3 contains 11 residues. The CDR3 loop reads CRGTGGAEAFF. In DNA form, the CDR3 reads TGCAGGGGGACAGGGGGGGCTGAAGCTTTCTTT.

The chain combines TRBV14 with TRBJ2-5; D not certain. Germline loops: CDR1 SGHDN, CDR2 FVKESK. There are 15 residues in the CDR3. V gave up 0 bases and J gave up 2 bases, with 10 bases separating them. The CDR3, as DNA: TGTGCCAGCAGCCAAGATTACGGCACTCAAGAGACCCAGTACTTC. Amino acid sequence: CASSQDYGTQETQYF.

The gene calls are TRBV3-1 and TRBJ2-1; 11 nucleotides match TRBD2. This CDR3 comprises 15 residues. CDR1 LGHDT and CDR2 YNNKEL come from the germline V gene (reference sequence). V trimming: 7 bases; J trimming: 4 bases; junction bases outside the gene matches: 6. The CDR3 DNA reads TGTGCCAGCAACGCGACTAGCGGGGAGTACAATGAGCAGTTCTTC. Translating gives CASNATSGEYNEQFF.

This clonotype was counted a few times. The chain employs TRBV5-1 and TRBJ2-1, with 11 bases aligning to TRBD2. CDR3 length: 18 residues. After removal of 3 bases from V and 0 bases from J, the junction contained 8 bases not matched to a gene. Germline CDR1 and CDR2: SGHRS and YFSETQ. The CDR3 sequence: CASSSRLAGLSSYNEQFF. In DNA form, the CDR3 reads TGCGCCAGCAGCTCCAGACTAGCGGGGCTGTCCTCCTACAATGAGCAGTTCTTC.

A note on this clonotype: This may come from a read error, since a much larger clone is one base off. The CDR3 DNA is TGTGCCGGCACGGTGCAAGAGACCCAGTACTTC. It codes for CAGTVQETQYF. The rearrangement links TRBV7-2 to TRBJ2-5; D ambiguous. The germline V and J ends were trimmed by 11 bases and 2 bases, with 9 bases remaining between them. Germline V CDR1 and CDR2: SGHTA, FQGNSA. The CDR3 loop spans 11 amino acids.

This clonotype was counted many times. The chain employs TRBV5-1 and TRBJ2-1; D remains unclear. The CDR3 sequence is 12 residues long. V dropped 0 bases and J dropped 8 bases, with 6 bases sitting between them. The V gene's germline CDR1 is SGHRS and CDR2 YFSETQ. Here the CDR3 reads CASSLGVYEQFF. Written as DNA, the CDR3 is TGCGCCAGCAGCTTGGGGGTTTATGAGCAGTTCTTC.

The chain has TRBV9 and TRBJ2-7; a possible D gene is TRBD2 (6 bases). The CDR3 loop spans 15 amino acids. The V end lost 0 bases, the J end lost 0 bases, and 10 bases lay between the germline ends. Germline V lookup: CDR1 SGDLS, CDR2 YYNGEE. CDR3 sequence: CASSVDGSRSYEQYF. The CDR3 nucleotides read TGTGCCAGCAGCGTAGACGGGAGCCGCTCCTACGAGCAGTACTTC.

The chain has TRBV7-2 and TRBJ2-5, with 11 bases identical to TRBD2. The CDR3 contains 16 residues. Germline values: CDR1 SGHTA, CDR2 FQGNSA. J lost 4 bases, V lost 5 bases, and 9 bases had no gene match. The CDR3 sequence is CASSRRTGTSGETQYF. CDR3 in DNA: TGTGCCAGCAGCCGAAGAACCGGGACTAGCGGAGAGACCCAGTACTTC.

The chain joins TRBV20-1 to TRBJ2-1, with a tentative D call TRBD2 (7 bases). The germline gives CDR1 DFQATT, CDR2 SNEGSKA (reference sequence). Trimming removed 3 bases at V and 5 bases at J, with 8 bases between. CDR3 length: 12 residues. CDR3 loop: CSASGGHNEQFF. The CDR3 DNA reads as TGCAGTGCTAGCGGGGGGCACAATGAGCAGTTCTTC.

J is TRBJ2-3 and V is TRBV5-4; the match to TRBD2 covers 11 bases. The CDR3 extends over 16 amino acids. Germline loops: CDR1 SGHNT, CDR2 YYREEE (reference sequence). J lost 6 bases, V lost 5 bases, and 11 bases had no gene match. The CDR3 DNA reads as TGTGCCAGCAGACCCGGGACTAGCGGCGGGCGGGATACGCAGTATTTT. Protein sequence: CASRPGTSGGRDTQYF.